These 9 T cell receptor beta chains were sequenced from one sample in a study of blood T cell repertoires in COVID-19. TCRdb's table, derived via immunoSEQ multiplex PCR, lists solely in-frame clones and lacks some. Of around 230,000 clones listed, about four fifths are singletons. Input material: peripheral blood. The receptors originated from a middle-aged woman with active or convalescent COVID-19.

The rearrangement uses TRBV7-8 and TRBJ1-5; 9 positions agree with TRBD1. Germline-derived CDR1 and CDR2 are SGHVS and FQNEAQ. With V trimmed by 5 bases and J by 2 bases, 7 bases remained unmatched. The CDR3 loop spans 16 amino acids. The CDR3 DNA is TGTGCCAGCAGCGGCCACAGGGGGCGAGGCAATCAGCCCCAGCATTTT. This translates into CASSGHRGRGNQPQHF.

This chain uses TRBV25-1 with TRBJ2-7; 7 bases agree with TRBD1. This CDR3 region has 13 residues. V was clipped by 8 bases and J by 6 bases; unmatched bases: 10. Germline CDR1 and CDR2: MGHDK and SYGVNS. The CDR3 sequence is CASGITGVGEQYF. The CDR3 bases are TGTGCCAGCGGGATAACAGGGGTAGGCGAGCAGTACTTC.

The chain combines TRBV28 with TRBJ1-3; D gene uncertain. The V gene lost 6 bases and the J gene lost 2 bases, with 14 bases spanning the gap. The germline V gene encodes CDR1 MDHEN and CDR2 SYDVKM. This CDR3 contains 15 residues. CDR3 protein: CASRTVPVAGNTIYF. In DNA, the CDR3 is TGTGCCAGCAGAACAGTTCCCGTCGCTGGAAACACCATATATTTT. The full variable domain, with the rest looked up from reference TRBV28 and TRBJ1-3, is DVKVTQSSRYLVKRTGEKVFLECVQDMDHENMFWYRQDPGLGLRLIYFSYDVKMKEKGDIPEGYSVSREKKERFSLILESASTNQTSMYLCASRTVPVAGNTIYFGEGSWLTVV.

This chain connects TRBV7-2 to TRBJ1-5; TRBD1 is a possible D gene (6 bases). Trimming stripped 5 bases from V and 7 bases from J, with 18 bases between. This CDR3 is built from 15 residues. The germline V gene encodes CDR1 SGHTA and CDR2 FQGNSA. In DNA form, the CDR3 reads TGTGCCAGCAGCCTCCTCGGGGGCGGGAGCCAGCCCCAGCATTTT. Amino acids: CASSLLGGGSQPQHF.

This chain uses TRBV19 with TRBJ2-4; 8 nucleotides line up with TRBD1. The germline V gene has CDR1 LNHDA and CDR2 SQIVND (reference sequence). V dropped 2 bases and J dropped 2; count of bases not matched to a gene: 5. The CDR3 spans 16 residues. CDR3 loop: CASSILQGETKNIQYF. DNA for the CDR3: TGTGCCAGTAGTATACTACAGGGGGAAACCAAAAACATTCAGTACTTC.

This clone appeared once. V and J are TRBV14 and TRBJ2-1, with a weak D call TRBD2 (6 bases). The CDR3 sequence is 17 residues long. Trimming pared 5 bases from V and 2 bases from J, leaving 19 bases between. Germline CDR1 reads SGHDN; CDR2 reads FVKESK. The DNA for the CDR3 is TGTGCCAGCAGCGGGTTTGGGCTAGCGAAGACCTACAATGAGCAGTTCTTC. Translation gives CASSGFGLAKTYNEQFF.

The chain joins TRBV5-1 to TRBJ2-7; no clear D. The germline gives CDR1 SGHRS, CDR2 YFSETQ. The CDR3 is 16 residues long. V shed 4 bases and J shed 3 bases, with 20 bases lying between them. This CDR3 reads CASSILDPRSHYEQYF. DNA for the CDR3: TGCGCCAGCAGCATCCTAGACCCTAGAAGCCACTACGAGCAGTACTTC.

This clone has at least ten counts. The CDR3 DNA reads TGTGCCAGCAGCTCCATATCGGGGGGGCGGAATGAAAAACTGTTTTTT. This sequence encodes CASSSISGGRNEKLFF. V usage is TRBV5-4 and J usage is TRBJ1-4; D is perhaps TRBD1 (6 bases). CDR1 and CDR2 (germline): SGHNT, YYREEE (reference sequence). The CDR3 has 16 residues. V gave up 3 bases and J gave up 5 bases, with 17 bases separating them.

V is TRBV9 and J is TRBJ1-6, with 7 bases matching TRBD1. The CDR3 is 15 amino acids. The germline V gene encodes CDR1 SGDLS and CDR2 YYNGEE. J gave up 7 bases and V 1 base, and 5 bases lay outside the gene matches. The CDR3 nucleotides are TGTGCCAGCAGCGTACCGGGACAGCCAAATTCACCCCTCCACTTT. Translation gives CASSVPGQPNSPLHF.